This is a list of T cell receptor beta chains from one sample in a study of T cells in Graves' hyperthyroidism and ophthalmopathy. TCRdb used MiXCR to reprocess the multiplex PCR reads, holding one entry per CDR3 protein. The sample carries under 400,000 distinct CDR3 sequences, roughly 18% recorded once. The sequenced material came from blood. The receptor set was obtained from a woman aged 50 to 60 with Graves' hyperthyroidism. Both conserved end residues are part of each CDR3. D genes are given only for firm matches. Not all rows give a size; the values are once, few, many and, for expanded clones, a class.

j_call | clone_size | v_call | d_call | cdr3_aa | cdr3_nt
TRBJ2-7 | . | TRBV30 | TRBD1 | CAWSPSGTGGNEQYF | TGTGCCTGGAGTCCGTCCGGGACAGGGGGTAACGAGCAGTACTTC
TRBJ2-1 | many | TRBV6-1 | TRBD2 | CASSQTSGSSYEQFF | TGTGCCAGCAGTCAGACTAGCGGGAGTTCGTATGAGCAGTTCTTC
TRBJ1-2 | many | TRBV5-1 | TRBD1 | CASSLSRDRAVYGYTF | TGCGCCAGCAGCTTAAGTCGGGACAGGGCGGTCTATGGCTACACCTTC
TRBJ2-2 | . | TRBV7-6 | TRBD2 | CASSPPASGVTGELFF | TGTGCCAGCAGCCCCCCGGCTAGCGGGGTTACCGGGGAGCTGTTTTTT
TRBJ2-3 | few | TRBV5-1 | TRBD2 | CASSPDQHSGGPDTQYF | TGCGCCAGCAGCCCCGATCAACATAGCGGGGGTCCAGATACGCAGTATTTT
TRBJ1-2 | many | TRBV5-1 | . | CASSLDPGYGYTF | TGCGCCAGCAGCTTGGACCCGGGCTATGGCTACACCTTC
TRBJ1-5 | many | TRBV3-1 | . | CASSQDQGPQHF | TGTGCCAGCAGCCAAGATCAGGGGCCCCAGCATTTT
TRBJ2-3 | . | TRBV5-1 | . | CASSLDRGTVDDTQYF | TGCGCCAGCAGTTTGGACAGAGGGACTGTCGACGATACGCAGTATTTT
TRBJ1-2 | few | TRBV14 | . | CASSQDPWTENYGYTF | TGTGCCAGCAGCCAAGATCCCTGGACGGAGAACTATGGCTACACCTTC
TRBJ2-5 | many | TRBV24-1 | . | CADRLYRGETQYF | TGTGCCGACCGGCTCTATCGGGGAGAGACCCAGTACTTC
TRBJ2-4 | few | TRBV28 | . | CASTPSGSLGFQYF | TGTGCCAGCACCCCTTCTGGTTCCCTAGGATTTCAGTACTTC
TRBJ2-3 | . | TRBV20-1 | . | CSVEQGGTQYF | TGCAGCGTTGAACAGGGCGGTACGCAGTATTTT
TRBJ2-3 | many | TRBV20-1 | . | CSARRSDRSTDTQYF | TGCAGTGCTAGACGTTCAGACAGGAGCACAGATACGCAGTATTTT
TRBJ2-1 | . | TRBV6-5 | . | CASSYSMGRDQNAHEQFF | TGTGCCAGCAGTTACTCGATGGGACGGGACCAAAACGCCCATGAGCAGTTCTTC
TRBJ1-1 | many | TRBV27 | . | CASSVTGNTEAFF | TGTGCCAGCAGTGTCACAGGGAACACTGAAGCTTTCTTT
TRBJ2-1 | . | TRBV20-1 | TRBD2 | CSARGTSGNGEQFF | TGCAGTGCTCGAGGGACTAGCGGGAACGGTGAGCAGTTCTTC
TRBJ1-2 | many | TRBV6-1 | . | CASSPQADNYGYTF | TGTGCCAGCAGCCCCCAGGCGGACAACTATGGCTACACCTTC
TRBJ2-1 | few | TRBV9 | . | CASSATGSGLYNEQFF | TGTGCCAGCAGCGCTACAGGGTCCGGCCTTTACAATGAGCAGTTCTTC
TRBJ2-1 | many | TRBV11-2 | TRBD1 | CASSSSGTGYEQFF | TGTGCCAGCAGTTCCTCCGGGACAGGGTATGAGCAGTTCTTC
TRBJ2-5 | few | TRBV27 | . | CASSLGEGGKETQYF | TGTGCCAGCAGTTTAGGGGAGGGGGGGAAAGAGACCCAGTACTTC
TRBJ1-1 | many | TRBV2 | TRBD1 | CASKRDRGNTEAFF | TGTGCCAGCAAGCGCGACAGGGGCAACACTGAAGCTTTCTTT
TRBJ2-3 | few | TRBV6-1 | . | CASSEKRDMSTDTQYF | TGTGCCAGCAGTGAGAAACGGGACATGAGCACAGATACGCAGTATTTT
TRBJ1-6 | . | TRBV11-2 | . | CASSLGTAFGSPLHF | TGTGCCAGCAGCTTAGGGACAGCCTTCGGTTCACCCCTCCACTTT
TRBJ2-2 | many | TRBV30 | . | CAWSFGAGELFF | .
TRBJ2-7 | . | TRBV7-9 | . | CASSDPWSGLGDYEQYF | TGTGCCAGCAGCGACCCCTGGTCCGGACTTGGAGACTACGAGCAGTACTTC
TRBJ2-7 | many | TRBV28 | . | CASSWDISYEQYF | TGTGCCAGCAGTTGGGACATCTCCTACGAGCAGTACTTC
TRBJ2-2 | few | TRBV14 | TRBD2 | CASSPLAEGAGELFF | TGTGCCAGCAGCCCACTAGCGGAGGGGGCCGGGGAGCTGTTTTTT
TRBJ2-3 | many | TRBV7-2 | . | CASSRQSGTSTDTQYF | TGTGCCAGCAGCCGACAGTCGGGAACTAGCACAGATACGCAGTATTTT
TRBJ1-5 | many | TRBV2 | . | CASSDRTADQPQHF | TGTGCCAGCAGTGACAGGACGGCAGATCAGCCCCAGCATTTT
TRBJ2-7 | . | TRBV20-1 | TRBD2 | CSAEKGLARSSYEQYF | TGCAGTGCGGAGAAGGGACTAGCGAGGAGCTCCTACGAGCAGTACTTC
TRBJ1-3 | . | TRBV6-1 | TRBD1 | CASSPQTGPGNTIYF | TGTGCCAGCAGTCCACAGACAGGGCCCGGAAACACCATATATTTT
TRBJ1-2 | few | TRBV6-1 | . | CASSEHRFNYGYTF | TGTGCCAGCAGTGAACATAGATTTAACTATGGCTACACCTTC
TRBJ2-5 | many | TRBV30 | . | CAWSGHYQETQYF | TGTGCCTGGAGTGGGCACTACCAAGAGACCCAGTACTTC
TRBJ1-6 | many | TRBV9 | TRBD1 | CASSPRQGENSPLHF | TGTGCCAGCAGCCCAAGACAGGGAGAGAATTCACCCCTCCACTTT
TRBJ1-2 | few | TRBV14 | . | CASSQGRYGYTF | TGTGCCAGCAGCCAAGGCAGATATGGCTACACCTTC
TRBJ2-1 | . | TRBV14 | . | CASSQEPRTVYNEQFF | TGTGCCAGCAGCCAAGAACCCCGTACCGTGTACAATGAGCAGTTCTTC
TRBJ1-1 | few | TRBV12-3/TRBV12-4 | . | CASSLARGEAFF | TGTGCCAGCAGTTTAGCGCGGGGTGAAGCTTTCTTT
TRBJ2-7 | few | TRBV5-1 | TRBD1 | CASANIPGQGYEQYF | TGCGCCAGCGCCAATATCCCGGGACAGGGGTACGAGCAGTACTTC
TRBJ2-3 | . | TRBV7-2 | TRBD2 | CASNKRTSGTDTQYF | TGTGCCAGCAACAAGCGGACTAGCGGGACAGATACGCAGTATTTT
TRBJ1-4 | many | TRBV6-1 | . | CASREQVREKLFF | TGTGCCAGCAGAGAACAGGTCAGGGAAAAACTGTTTTTT
TRBJ2-3 | . | TRBV27 | TRBD2 | CASSLWRGAGTDTQYF | TGTGCCAGCAGTTTATGGCGGGGAGCGGGGACAGATACGCAGTATTTT
TRBJ2-2 | once | TRBV28 | . | CASSLAASNTGELFF | TGTGCCAGCAGTTTAGCGGCCTCGAACACCGGGGAGCTGTTTTTT
TRBJ2-5 | . | TRBV12-3/TRBV12-4 | . | CASSLQVSETQYF | TGTGCCAGCAGCCTACAGGTTTCAGAGACCCAGTACTTC
TRBJ1-2 | few | TRBV5-6 | TRBD1 | CASRWAGGASGYTF | TGTGCCAGCAGATGGGCAGGGGGCGCTTCTGGCTACACCTTC
TRBJ1-5 | . | TRBV2 | . | CASSEQLNNQPQHF | TGTGCCAGCAGTGAACAGCTTAACAATCAGCCCCAGCATTTT
TRBJ2-5 | . | TRBV6-1 | TRBD2 | CASSPNPGLAIGETQYF | TGTGCCAGCAGTCCCAATCCGGGACTAGCAATAGGAGAGACCCAGTACTTC
TRBJ1-4 | few | TRBV6-1 | TRBD1 | CASSHRDRGEKLFF | TGTGCCAGCAGTCACCGGGACAGGGGAGAAAAACTGTTTTTT
TRBJ2-4 | few | TRBV20-1 | . | CSARDGKNIQYF | TGCAGTGCGAGGGACGGCAAAAACATTCAGTACTTC
TRBJ1-3 | . | TRBV19 | . | CASSPRRDGGNTIYF | TGTGCCAGTAGTCCCCGGCGGGACGGAGGAAACACCATATATTTT
TRBJ2-5 | many | TRBV18 | TRBD1 | CASSPGTGDETQYF | TGTGCCAGCTCACCAGGGACAGGGGATGAGACCCAGTACTTC
TRBJ1-2 | many | TRBV11-2 | . | CASSIQENYGYTF | TGTGCCAGCAGCATACAGGAAAACTATGGCTACACCTTC
TRBJ2-2 | few | TRBV20-1 | . | CSARDRNTNTGELFF | TGCAGTGCTAGAGATCGGAATACGAACACCGGGGAGCTGTTTTTT
TRBJ2-7 | few | TRBV5-1 | TRBD2 | CASSVTSGSKGEQYF | TGCGCCAGCAGCGTTACTAGCGGGAGCAAGGGGGAGCAGTACTTC
TRBJ2-7 | . | TRBV18 | . | CASSPAFSSYEQYF | TGTGCCAGCTCACCAGCGTTCAGCTCCTACGAGCAGTACTTC
TRBJ1-1 | . | TRBV6-5 | . | CASSYAGPRMNTEAFF | TGTGCCAGCAGTTACGCGGGTCCTCGAATGAACACTGAAGCTTTCTTT
TRBJ2-7 | many | TRBV12-3/TRBV12-4 | . | CASRAGTRYYEQYF | TGTGCCAGCAGGGCCGGGACAAGATACTACGAGCAGTACTTC